Following are 13 T cell receptor beta chains from one sample sequenced in a study of graft-versus-host responses after intestinal transplantation. These TCRs are of unknown antigen specificity. TCRdb's copy holds only in-frame clones and misses some; the assay was immunoSEQ multiplex PCR. The table records tens of thousands of clones, around 93% of them present only once. Sequenced here: unstimulated CD4+ T cells sorted from spleen or lymph node cells, sampled before transplant. The receptors come from a human donor who was the organ donor for an intestinal transplant.

The chain employs TRBV23-1 and TRBJ1-5; weak D call: TRBD1 (5 bases). TRBV23-1 is given ORF status, its function remaining uncertain. The V and J ends lost 3 bases and 4 bases respectively, with 10 bases between them. The CDR3 contains 14 residues. CDR3 residues: CASSQGGENQPQHF. The CDR3 DNA sequence: TGCGCCAGCAGTCAGGGGGGAGAAAATCAGCCCCAGCATTTT.

The V call is TRBV27, the J call TRBJ2-6; TRBD1 is a possible D gene (6 bases). V was pared by 6 bases and J by 3 bases, with 18 bases between. Germline V gives CDR1 MNHEY, CDR2 SMNVEV (reference sequence). The CDR3 consists of 17 residues. The CDR3 nucleotides read TGTGCCAGCAGGCCAGTACAGGGAACCGGTGGGGCCAACGTCCTGACTTTC. This encodes CASRPVQGTGGANVLTF.

The V gene is TRBV7-9, the J gene TRBJ1-1; tentative D call: TRBD1 (5 bases). CDR1 is SEHNR, CDR2 FQNEAQ, per germline (reference sequence). This CDR3 region has 12 residues. Trimming left V 5 bases short and J 6 bases short, with 10 bases between. The CDR3 here is CASSLQGPEAFF. CDR3 DNA: TGTGCCAGCAGCCTTCAGGGACCTGAAGCTTTCTTT. Drawing the rest from reference TRBV7-9 and TRBJ1-1, the complete variable domain is DTGVSQNPRHKITKRGQNVTFRCDPISEHNRLYWYRQTLGQGPEFLTYFQNEAQLEKSRLLSDRFSAERPKGSFSTLEIQRTEQGDSAMYLCASSLQGPEAFFGQGTRLTVV.

The chain recombines TRBV7-5 with TRBJ2-1. TRBV7-5 is a recognized pseudogene. The CDR3 loop spans 13 amino acids. Here the CDR3 reads CASSYDYGAEQFF. The CDR3, as DNA: TGTGCCAGCAGCTACGATTACGGGGCTGAGCAGTTCTTC.

This chain's CDR3 is CASSPRGGTTEAFF. CDR3 DNA sequence: TGTGCCAGTAGTCCCCGCGGCGGAACGACCGAAGCTTTCTTT. The chain links TRBV19 to TRBJ1-1, with D uncertain. Per the germline V gene, CDR1 is LNHDA and CDR2 is SQIVND (reference sequence). The CDR3 is 14 residues long. Trimming removed 5 bases at V and 8 bases at J, with 18 bases between.

The rearrangement links TRBV7-2 to TRBJ1-5; a weak D match, TRBD1 (5 bases). The CDR3 sequence is 15 residues long. Germline V CDR1 and CDR2: SGHTA, FQGNSA. V was shortened by 2 bases and J by 2 bases, with 10 bases between the two germline ends. The CDR3 region is CASSLQGSGNQPQHF. The CDR3 DNA reads TGTGCCAGCAGCTTACAGGGTTCGGGCAATCAGCCCCAGCATTTT.

Note on this clone: This specimen includes other DNA sequences encoding the same CDR3. The V and J genes are TRBV28 and TRBJ1-1; 7 bases align to TRBD1. Germline CDR1 MDHEN, CDR2 SYDVKM. This CDR3 spans 15 amino acids. Trimming cost V 5 bases and J 6 bases; bases outside gene matches: 12. This chain's CDR3 is CASSPRQGRVSEAFF. Written as DNA, the CDR3 is TGTGCCAGCAGTCCCCGACAGGGTAGGGTCTCTGAAGCTTTCTTT.

The CDR3 DNA is TGTGCCAGCAGCGAACAGGGATCCTCCTACGAGCAGTACTTC. Amino acid sequence: CASSEQGSSYEQYF. The chain has TRBV2 and TRBJ2-7, with TRBD1 as a possible D gene (6 bases). The V end was cut by 6 bases, the J end by 0 bases, with 12 bases between. The CDR3 runs 14 residues. CDR1 is SNHLY, CDR2 FYNNEI, per germline.

V usage is TRBV2 and J usage is TRBJ2-7; D ambiguous. Germline loops: CDR1 SNHLY, CDR2 FYNNEI. V shed 4 bases and J shed 2 bases, with 12 bases lying between them. The length of the CDR3 is 14 residues. Here the CDR3 reads CASSGARQAYEQYF. The CDR3 nucleotides are TGTGCCAGCAGTGGGGCCCGCCAGGCCTACGAGCAGTACTTC.

V is TRBV11-2 and J is TRBJ1-2; D might be TRBD1 (5 bases). V lost 5 bases and J lost 1, with 17 bases in between. Germline-derived CDR1 and CDR2 are SGHAT and FQNNGV. The CDR3 extends over 16 amino acids. The CDR3 DNA is TGTGCCAGCAGCCTATCTCTGGTGAGGGGTAACTATGGCTACACCTTC. As protein: CASSLSLVRGNYGYTF.

CDR3 DNA sequence: TGTGCCAGCGGTCTCACAGAGCGATTACCCCAGCATTTT. Translation gives CASGLTERLPQHF. The genes are TRBV6-1 and TRBJ1-5; no definite D call. The CDR3 covers 13 residues. Germline assignment: CDR1 MNHNS and CDR2 SASEGT. V lost 8 bases and J 10 bases, leaving 18 bases between the germline ends.

The rearrangement joins TRBV6-5 to TRBJ1-5; 7 bases match TRBD1. The J segment lost 0 bases and the V segment lost 6 bases, leaving 2 bases of the junction unmatched. The CDR3 loop spans 14 amino acids. Germline CDR1 reads MNHEY; CDR2 reads SVGAGI. The CDR3 bases are TGTGCCAGCAGACAGGGGCATAGCAATCAGCCCCAGCATTTT. It encodes CASRQGHSNQPQHF.

A few counts support this clone. The chain employs TRBV6-5 and TRBJ2-3; D not resolved. Per the germline V gene, CDR1 is MNHEY and CDR2 is SVGAGI. This CDR3 has 15 amino acids. Trimming left V 0 bases short and J 2 bases short, with 9 bases between. CDR3 sequence reads: CASSYSKATTDTQYF. CDR3 coding DNA: TGTGCCAGCAGTTACTCGAAGGCGACCACAGATACGCAGTATTTT.